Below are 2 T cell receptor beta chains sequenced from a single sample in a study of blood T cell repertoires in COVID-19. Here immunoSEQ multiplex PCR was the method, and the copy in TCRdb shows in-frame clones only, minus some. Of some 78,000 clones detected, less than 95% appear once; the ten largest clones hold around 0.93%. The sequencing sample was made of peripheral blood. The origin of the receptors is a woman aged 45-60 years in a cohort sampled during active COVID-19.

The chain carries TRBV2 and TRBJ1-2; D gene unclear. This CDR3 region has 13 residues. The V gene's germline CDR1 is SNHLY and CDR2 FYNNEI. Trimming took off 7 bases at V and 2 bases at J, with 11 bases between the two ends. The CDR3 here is CASTAAQNYGYTF. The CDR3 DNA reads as TGTGCCAGCACCGCCGCTCAGAACTATGGCTACACCTTC.

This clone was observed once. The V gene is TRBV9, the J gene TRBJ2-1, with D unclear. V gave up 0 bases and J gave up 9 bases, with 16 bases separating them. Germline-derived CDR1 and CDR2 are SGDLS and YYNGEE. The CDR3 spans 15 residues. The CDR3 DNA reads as TGTGCCAGCAGCGTAGTGGCGTCCGGTACGGGTGAGCAGTTCTTC. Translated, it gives CASSVVASGTGEQFF.